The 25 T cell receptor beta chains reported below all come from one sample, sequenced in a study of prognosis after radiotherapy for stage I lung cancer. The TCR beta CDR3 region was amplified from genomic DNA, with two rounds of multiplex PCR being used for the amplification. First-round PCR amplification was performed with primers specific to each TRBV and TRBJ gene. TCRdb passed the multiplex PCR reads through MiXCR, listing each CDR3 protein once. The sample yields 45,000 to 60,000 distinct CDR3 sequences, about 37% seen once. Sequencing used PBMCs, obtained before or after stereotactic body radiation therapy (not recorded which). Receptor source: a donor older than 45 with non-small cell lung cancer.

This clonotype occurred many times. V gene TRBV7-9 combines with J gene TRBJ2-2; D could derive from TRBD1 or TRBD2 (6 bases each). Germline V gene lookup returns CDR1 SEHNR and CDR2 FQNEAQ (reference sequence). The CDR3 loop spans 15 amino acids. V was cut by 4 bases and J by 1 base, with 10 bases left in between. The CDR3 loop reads CASSSGGGNTGELFF. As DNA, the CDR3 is TGTGCCAGCAGCTCAGGAGGGGGGAACACCGGGGAGCTGTTTTTT.

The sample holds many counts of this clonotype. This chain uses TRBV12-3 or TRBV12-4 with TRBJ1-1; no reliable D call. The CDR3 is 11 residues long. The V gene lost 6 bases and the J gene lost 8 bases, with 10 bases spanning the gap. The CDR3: CASSDVTEAFF. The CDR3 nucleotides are TGTGCCAGCAGCGACGTTACAGAAGCTTTCTTT.

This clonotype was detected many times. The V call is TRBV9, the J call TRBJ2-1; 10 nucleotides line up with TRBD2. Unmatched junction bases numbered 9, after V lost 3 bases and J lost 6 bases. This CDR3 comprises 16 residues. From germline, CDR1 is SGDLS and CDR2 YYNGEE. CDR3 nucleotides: TGTGCCAGCAGCGGAACCCTAGCGGGAGTACGCAATGAGCAGTTCTTC. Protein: CASSGTLAGVRNEQFF.

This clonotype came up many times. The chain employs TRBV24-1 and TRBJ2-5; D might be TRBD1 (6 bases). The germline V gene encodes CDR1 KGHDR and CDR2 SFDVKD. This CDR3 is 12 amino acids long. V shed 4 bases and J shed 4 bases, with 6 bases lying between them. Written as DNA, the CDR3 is TGTGCCACCAGTGAACAGGGAGAGACCCAGTACTTC. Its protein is CATSEQGETQYF.

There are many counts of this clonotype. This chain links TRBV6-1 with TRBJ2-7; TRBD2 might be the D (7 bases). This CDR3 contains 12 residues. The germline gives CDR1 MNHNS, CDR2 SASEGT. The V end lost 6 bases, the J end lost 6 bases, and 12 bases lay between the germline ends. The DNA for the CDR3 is TGTGCCAGCAGAACGGGGGGCCTCGAGCAGTACTTC. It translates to CASRTGGLEQYF.

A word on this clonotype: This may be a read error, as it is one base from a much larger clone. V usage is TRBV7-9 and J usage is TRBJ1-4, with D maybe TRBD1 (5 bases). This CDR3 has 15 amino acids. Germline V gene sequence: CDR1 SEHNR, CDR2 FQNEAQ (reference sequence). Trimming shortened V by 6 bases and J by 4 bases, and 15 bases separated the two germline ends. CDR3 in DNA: TGTGCCAGCAGACCCACCGGGACGAATAATGAAAAACTGTTTTTT. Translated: CASRPTGTNNEKLFF.

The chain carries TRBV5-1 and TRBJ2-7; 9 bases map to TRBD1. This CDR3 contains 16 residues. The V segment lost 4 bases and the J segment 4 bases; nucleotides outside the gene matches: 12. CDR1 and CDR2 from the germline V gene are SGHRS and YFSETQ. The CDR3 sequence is CASSPGQGLLAYEQYF. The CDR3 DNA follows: TGCGCCAGCAGCCCGGGACAGGGTTTACTGGCGTACGAGCAGTACTTC.

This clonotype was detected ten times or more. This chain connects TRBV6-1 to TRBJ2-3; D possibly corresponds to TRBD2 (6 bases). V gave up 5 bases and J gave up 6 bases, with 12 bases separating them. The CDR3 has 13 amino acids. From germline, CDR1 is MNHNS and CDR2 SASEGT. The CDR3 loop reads CASSQRDWDTQYF. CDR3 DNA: TGTGCCAGCAGTCAACGGGACTGGGATACGCAGTATTTT.

CDR3 nucleotides: TGTGCCAGCAGCTTAGCGAGGCCACCCACAGATACGCAGTATTTT. Protein: CASSLARPPTDTQYF. The chain carries TRBV7-9 and TRBJ2-3; D not resolved. CDR1 is SEHNR, CDR2 FQNEAQ, per germline (reference sequence). The CDR3 totals 15 residues. V lost 0 bases, J lost 2 bases, and 9 bases lay in between.

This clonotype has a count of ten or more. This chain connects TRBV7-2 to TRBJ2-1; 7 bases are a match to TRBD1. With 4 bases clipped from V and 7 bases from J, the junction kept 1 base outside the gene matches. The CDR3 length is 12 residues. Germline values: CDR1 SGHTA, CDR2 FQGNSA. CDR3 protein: CASSSQGNEQFF. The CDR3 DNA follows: TGTGCCAGCAGCTCACAGGGGAATGAGCAGTTCTTC.

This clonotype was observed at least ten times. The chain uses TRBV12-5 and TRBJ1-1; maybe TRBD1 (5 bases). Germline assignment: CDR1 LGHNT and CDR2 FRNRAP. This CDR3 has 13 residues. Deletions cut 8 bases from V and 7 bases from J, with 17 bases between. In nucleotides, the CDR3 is TGTGCTAGTCAGGTGCAGGGTTTAGGTGAAGCTTTCTTT. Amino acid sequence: CASQVQGLGEAFF.

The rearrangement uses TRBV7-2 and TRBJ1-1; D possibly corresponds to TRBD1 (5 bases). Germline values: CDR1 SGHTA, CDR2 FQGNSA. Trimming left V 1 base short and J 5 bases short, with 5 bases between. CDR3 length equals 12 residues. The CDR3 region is CASSLGTTEAFF. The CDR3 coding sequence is TGTGCCAGCAGCTTAGGGACAACTGAAGCTTTCTTT.

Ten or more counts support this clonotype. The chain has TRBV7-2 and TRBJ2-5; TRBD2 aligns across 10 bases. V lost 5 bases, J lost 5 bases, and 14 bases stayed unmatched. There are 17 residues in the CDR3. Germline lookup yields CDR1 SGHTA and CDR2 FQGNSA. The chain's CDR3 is CASSLILAGVGQETQYF. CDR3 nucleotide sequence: TGTGCCAGCAGCCTCATTCTAGCGGGAGTAGGCCAGGAGACCCAGTACTTC.

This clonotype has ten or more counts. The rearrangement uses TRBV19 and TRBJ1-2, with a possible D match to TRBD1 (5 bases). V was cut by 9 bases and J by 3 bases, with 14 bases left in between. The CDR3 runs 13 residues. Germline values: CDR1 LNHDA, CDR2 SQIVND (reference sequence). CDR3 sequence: CASLDSGDYGYTF. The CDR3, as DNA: TGTGCCAGCCTCGACAGCGGGGACTATGGCTACACCTTC.

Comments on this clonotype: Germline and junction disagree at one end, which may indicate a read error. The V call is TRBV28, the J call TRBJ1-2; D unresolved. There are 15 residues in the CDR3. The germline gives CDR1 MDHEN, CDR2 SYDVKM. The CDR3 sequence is CTSSLVGSRGYGYTF. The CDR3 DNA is TGTACCAGCAGTTTAGTGGGGAGTCGGGGCTATGGCTACACCTTC.

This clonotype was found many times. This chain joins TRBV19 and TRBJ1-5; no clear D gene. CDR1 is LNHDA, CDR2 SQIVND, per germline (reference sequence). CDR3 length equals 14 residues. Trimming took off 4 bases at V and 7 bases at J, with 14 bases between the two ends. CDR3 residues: CASSKGRVDQPQHF. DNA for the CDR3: TGTGCCAGTAGTAAGGGTAGGGTTGACCAGCCCCAGCATTTT.

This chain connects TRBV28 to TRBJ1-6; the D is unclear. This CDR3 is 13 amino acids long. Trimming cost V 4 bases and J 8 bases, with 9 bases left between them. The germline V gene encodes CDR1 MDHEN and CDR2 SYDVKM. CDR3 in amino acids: CASSSFLHSPLHF. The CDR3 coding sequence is TGTGCCAGCAGTTCTTTCCTTCATTCACCCCTCCACTTT.

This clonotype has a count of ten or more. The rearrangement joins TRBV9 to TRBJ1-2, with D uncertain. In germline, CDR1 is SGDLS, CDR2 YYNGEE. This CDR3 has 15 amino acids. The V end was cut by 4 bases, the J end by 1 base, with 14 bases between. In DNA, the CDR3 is TGTGCCAGCAGCCCCCTCCCCACGGGTAACTATGGCTACACCTTC. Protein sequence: CASSPLPTGNYGYTF.

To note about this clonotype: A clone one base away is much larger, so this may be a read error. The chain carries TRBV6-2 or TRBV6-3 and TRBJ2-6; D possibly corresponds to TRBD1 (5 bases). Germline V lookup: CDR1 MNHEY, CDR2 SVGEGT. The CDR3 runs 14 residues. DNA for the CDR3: TGTGCCAGCATACCAAACTCTGGGGCCAACGCCCTGACTTTC. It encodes CASIPNSGANALTF.

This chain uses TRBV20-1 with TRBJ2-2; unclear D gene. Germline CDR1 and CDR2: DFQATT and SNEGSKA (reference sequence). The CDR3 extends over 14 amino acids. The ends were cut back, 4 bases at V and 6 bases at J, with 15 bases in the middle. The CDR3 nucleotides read TGCAGTGCTATTGGTAAACGGCTCGCCGGGGAGCTGTTTTTT. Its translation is CSAIGKRLAGELFF.

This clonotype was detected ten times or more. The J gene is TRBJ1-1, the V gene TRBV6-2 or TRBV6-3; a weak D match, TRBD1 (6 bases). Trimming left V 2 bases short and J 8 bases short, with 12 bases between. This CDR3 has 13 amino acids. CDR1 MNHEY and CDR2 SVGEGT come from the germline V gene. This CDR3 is CASSYGRTAEAFF. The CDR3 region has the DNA TGTGCCAGCAGTTACGGGCGGACAGCCGAAGCTTTCTTT.

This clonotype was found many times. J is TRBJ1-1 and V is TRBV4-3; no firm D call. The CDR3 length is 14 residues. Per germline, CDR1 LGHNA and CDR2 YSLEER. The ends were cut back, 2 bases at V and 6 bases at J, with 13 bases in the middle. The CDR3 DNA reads TGCGCCAGCAGCCAACTCGAGGGCCGCGCTGAAGCTTTCTTT. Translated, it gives CASSQLEGRAEAFF.

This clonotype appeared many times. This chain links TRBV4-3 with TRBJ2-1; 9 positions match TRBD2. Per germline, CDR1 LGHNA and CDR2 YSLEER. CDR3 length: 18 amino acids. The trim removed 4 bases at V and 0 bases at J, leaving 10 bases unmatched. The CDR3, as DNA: TGCGCCAGCAGCCCGCGGGAGGGAGCGGGCCGCTCCTACAATGAGCAGTTCTTC. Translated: CASSPREGAGRSYNEQFF.

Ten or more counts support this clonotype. The CDR3 DNA is TGTGCCAGCAGTTTAATAACCCCTGGAAACACCATATATTTT. Translated: CASSLITPGNTIYF. The chain couples TRBV12-3 or TRBV12-4 to TRBJ1-3; the D is unclear. CDR3 length: 14 amino acids. Trimming cost V 2 bases and J 2 bases, with 7 bases left between them.

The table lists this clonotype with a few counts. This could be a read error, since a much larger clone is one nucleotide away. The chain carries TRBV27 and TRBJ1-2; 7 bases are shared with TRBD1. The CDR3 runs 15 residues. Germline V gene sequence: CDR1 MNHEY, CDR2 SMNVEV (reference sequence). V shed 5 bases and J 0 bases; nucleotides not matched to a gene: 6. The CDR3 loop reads CASSRQGSPNYGYTF. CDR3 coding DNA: TGTGCCAGCAGTCGACAGGGCTCTCCTAACTATGGCTACACCTTC.